This T cell receptor beta chain came from a study of shared clonotypes between healthy human individuals. The CDR3 runs 15 residues. The germline V gene has CDR1 LNHDA and CDR2 SQIVND (reference sequence). J lost 9 bases, V lost 6 bases, and 13 bases had no gene match. Profiled with immunoSEQ multiplex PCR; TCRdb holds only in-frame clones, not every one. The sample lists roughly 500,000 clones, about 72% occurring once. This receptor was obtained from a woman between 35 and 50 years old in good health. Some clones in this sample may be carry-over from other donors' samples. The rearrangement joins TRBV19 to TRBJ1-5; TRBD1 matches 8 bases. Sequencing was carried out using PBMCs. CDR3 bases: TGTGCCAGTAGGAAAGACAGGGGCCCCGGTGTGCCCCAGCATTTT. Amino acid sequence: CASRKDRGPGVPQHF.